This TCR beta chain is drawn from a study of immune evolution from preneoplasia to lung adenocarcinoma. Histologic diagnosis was independently verified by two lung pathologists. This CDR3 is built from 14 residues. V was shortened by 9 bases and J by 6 bases, with 17 bases between the two germline ends. The germline CDR1 and CDR2 sequences are MNHNS and SASEGT. The protocol was immunoSEQ multiplex PCR, while the TCRdb copy is restricted to in-frame clones and leaves out a portion. The sample has 6,300 or so clones, approximately 80% seen once; the top ten hold roughly 2.7%. Note on this clone: Its antigen is still unknown.

The study, taken as a whole, reports: Later-stage lesions appeared to have more T cells, more diversity, less clonality.

The V call is TRBV6-1, the J call TRBJ2-2; D is unclear. The source of this sequence is a donor aged 70 or over with lung adenocarcinoma. Sample: FFPE lung adenocarcinoma in situ tissue. The CDR3 DNA is TGTGCCAGTGCCCGGGCTCGAAGCGCCGGGGAGCTGTTTTTT. Translated, it gives CASARARSAGELFF.